A single sample is the source of the 12 T cell receptor beta chains below, sequenced in a study of blood T cell repertoires in COVID-19. Libraries were prepared by immunoSEQ multiplex PCR; TCRdb keeps only in-frame clonotypes and omits some of them. The data contain fewer than 350,000 clones, 85% of them singletons. The sample consisted of PBMCs or T cells enriched from blood (not recorded which). Every receptor here comes from a woman between 50 and 59 years old who had recovered from COVID-19.

This sequence joins TRBV15 and TRBJ2-3; 8 bases are shared with TRBD2. The V gene end was trimmed by 2 bases and the J gene end by 1 base; junction bases not matched to a gene: 2. From germline, CDR1 is LNHNV and CDR2 YYDKDF (reference sequence). The CDR3 covers 15 residues. The CDR3 loop is CATSRPSGRTDTQYF. The CDR3 DNA follows: TGTGCCACCAGCAGACCTAGCGGGCGCACAGATACGCAGTATTTT.

This clone was detected once. The chain joins TRBV7-9 to TRBJ1-3, with a possible D match to TRBD1 (6 bases). The CDR3 has 14 amino acids. In germline, CDR1 is SEHNR, CDR2 FQNEAQ (reference sequence). V lost 6 bases to trimming and J lost 3 bases, with 12 bases between them. For the CDR3, the DNA is TGTGCCAGCAGTATTGCAGGGGATGGAAACACCATATATTTT. Translating it yields CASSIAGDGNTIYF.

The chain uses TRBV19 and TRBJ1-5; 8 bases map to TRBD1. J was trimmed by 3 bases and V by 1 base; bases with no gene match: 5. The CDR3 runs to 16 residues. Germline V gene lookup returns CDR1 LNHDA and CDR2 SQIVND (reference sequence). The CDR3 DNA reads as TGTGCCAGTAGTATAGGGACAGGGAGGGCCAATCAGCCCCAGCATTTT. Amino acid sequence: CASSIGTGRANQPQHF.

This CDR3 is CSAGEHEQFF. The CDR3 DNA sequence: TGCAGTGCCGGAGAGCATGAGCAGTTCTTC. This chain joins TRBV20-1 and TRBJ2-1, with D hard to call. CDR1 and CDR2 (germline): DFQATT, SNEGSKA (reference sequence). Trimming pared 6 bases from V and 8 bases from J, leaving 8 bases between. This CDR3 has 10 residues.

CDR3 DNA sequence: TGTGCCAGCAGTTCGGGACTAGCCGAAAACAAAGAGACCCAGTACTTC. It translates to CASSSGLAENKETQYF. J is TRBJ2-5 and V is TRBV6-2 or TRBV6-3; 9 nucleotides match TRBD2. This CDR3 has 16 residues. Germline values: CDR1 MNHEY, CDR2 SVGEGT. V gave up 4 bases and J gave up 3 bases; unmatched junction bases: 9.

This rearrangement joins TRBV10-1 to TRBJ1-2; 8 nucleotides agree with TRBD1. Germline V CDR1 and CDR2: WNHNN, SYGVQD (reference sequence). This CDR3 has 12 amino acids. Germline trimming cut 8 bases from V and 7 bases from J; bases unmatched to any gene: 6. The CDR3: CASPGTGLGYTF. Written as DNA, the CDR3 is TGCGCCAGCCCTGGGACAGGCCTTGGCTACACCTTC.

V usage is TRBV28 and J usage is TRBJ2-7; D might be TRBD2 (5 bases). Trimming stripped 5 bases from V and 9 bases from J, with 17 bases between. The germline CDR1 and CDR2 sequences are MDHEN and SYDVKM. The length of the CDR3 is 13 residues. The CDR3: CASSVRPGRGQYF. For the CDR3, the DNA is TGTGCCAGCAGTGTGAGACCGGGCCGGGGGCAGTACTTC.

This chain joins TRBV30 and TRBJ1-2; no firm D call. The germline V and J ends were trimmed by 1 base and 8 bases, with 17 bases remaining between them. Germline loops: CDR1 GTSNPN, CDR2 SVGIG (reference sequence). The length of the CDR3 is 14 residues. This CDR3 reads CAWSGMSNGGGYTF. The CDR3, as DNA: TGTGCCTGGAGTGGAATGAGCAACGGCGGGGGCTACACCTTC.

The chain has TRBV7-9 and TRBJ2-3; TRBD1 aligns across 7 bases. The CDR3 is 14 residues long. Looked up from germline, CDR1 is SEHNR and CDR2 is FQNEAQ (reference sequence). J was trimmed by 5 bases and V by 0 bases; bases with no gene match: 2. The DNA for the CDR3 is TGTGCCAGCAGCTTAGCTTGGGACAGAGATACGCAGTATTTT. Translated, it gives CASSLAWDRDTQYF.

There are a few counts of this clone. The V and J genes are TRBV11-2 and TRBJ1-1, with D possibly being TRBD1 (5 bases). The CDR3 has 13 residues. V shed 0 bases and J shed 10 bases, with 12 bases lying between them. Germline loops: CDR1 SGHAT, CDR2 FQNNGV. DNA for the CDR3: TGTGCCAGCAGCTTAGATCTCCAGGGAAGAGCTTTCTTT. Translating it yields CASSLDLQGRAFF. The full variable domain, with the rest looked up from reference TRBV11-2 and TRBJ1-1, is EAGVAQSPRYKIIEKRQSVAFWCNPISGHATLYWYQQILGQGPKLLIQFQNNGVVDDSQLPKDRFSAERLKGVDSTLKIQPAKLEDSAVYLCASSLDLQGRAFFGQGTRLTVV.

This clone has a single count. The J gene is TRBJ1-1, the V gene TRBV10-1, with TRBD1 matching over 7 bases. With 6 bases clipped from V and 6 bases from J, the junction kept 4 bases outside the gene matches. Germline values: CDR1 WNHNN, CDR2 SYGVQD (reference sequence). CDR3 length: 12 amino acids. Written as DNA, the CDR3 is TGCGCCAGCAGGGGGGACAGCTCTGAAGCTTTCTTT. Translating gives CASRGDSSEAFF.

The chain uses TRBV18 and TRBJ1-2; 8 nucleotides agree with TRBD1. The CDR3 has 13 amino acids. Germline trimming cut 6 bases from V and 6 bases from J; bases unmatched to any gene: 6. Germline CDR1 reads KGHSH; CDR2 reads LQKENI. CDR3 coding DNA: TGTGCCAGCTCCCAGGACAGGGTTAATGGCTACACCTTC. Amino acid sequence: CASSQDRVNGYTF.